The 25 T cell receptor beta chains presented below share a single source sample, sequenced in a study of CD8+CD57+ T cells in acquired aplastic anemia. Genomic DNA acted as the template from which TCR beta VDJ combination and CDR3 sequence profiling were carried out. Via MiXCR, TCRdb re-called the reads, giving one row per CDR3 protein. The table lists under 200,000 distinct CDR3 sequences, 55% to 70% of them singletons. The sequencing input was sorted CD4+, CD8+, or CD8+CD57+ T cells (not recorded which) from PBMCs. These receptors all stem from a human donor in good health.

V and J are TRBV15 and TRBJ2-1; the D gene is possibly TRBD1 (6 bases). The CDR3 covers 16 residues. The germline V gene encodes CDR1 LNHNV and CDR2 YYDKDF (reference sequence). Trimming removed 0 bases at V and 8 bases at J, with 17 bases between. The CDR3 DNA is TGTGCCACCAGCAGAGAACCCAGGGGATCTGCCTATGAGCAGTTCTTC. Residues: CATSREPRGSAYEQFF.

Written as DNA, the CDR3 is TGCAGTGCCAGCCCCGGGCAGGGGGCAAGTTACGGCTACACCTTC. Translation: CSASPGQGASYGYTF. The chain recombines TRBV20-1 with TRBJ1-2, with 8 bases matching TRBD1. The CDR3 runs 15 residues. Germline values: CDR1 DFQATT, CDR2 SNEGSKA (reference sequence). V lost 6 bases and J lost 8; bases outside the gene matches: 17.

The chain combines TRBV6-4 with TRBJ1-2; D is uncertain. The V end lost 1 base, the J end lost 8 bases, and 11 bases lay between the germline ends. CDR1 and CDR2 (germline): MRHNA, SNTAGT. This CDR3 has 13 amino acids. CDR3 DNA sequence: TGTGCCAGCAGTGACTGGTCCGGGGTAGGCTACACCTTC. Translating it yields CASSDWSGVGYTF.

The chain carries TRBV29-1 and TRBJ2-1; D remains ambiguous. Trimming removed 7 bases from V and 4 bases from J, with 14 bases in between. Germline values: CDR1 SQVTM, CDR2 ANQGSEA. There are 13 residues in the CDR3. The CDR3 protein is CSAGPTTYNEQFF. In DNA form, the CDR3 reads TGCAGCGCCGGACCGACGACGTACAATGAGCAGTTCTTC.

The chain is built from TRBV7-9 and TRBJ1-1; possibly TRBD1 for D (5 bases). Deletions cut 6 bases from V and 1 base from J, with 12 bases between. This CDR3 has 14 amino acids. Looked up from germline, CDR1 is SEHNR and CDR2 is FQNEAQ (reference sequence). CDR3 coding DNA: TGTGCCAGCAGTTCAGGGACGCCGAACACTGAAGCTTTCTTT. This codes for CASSSGTPNTEAFF.

This clonotype was seen only once. At one end, the junction sequence differs from germline, possibly due to a read error. V usage is TRBV7-2 and J usage is TRBJ2-3; D is uncertain. CDR3 length: 13 residues. The V gene's germline CDR1 is SGHTA and CDR2 FQGNSA. CDR3 bases: TGCGCCAGCAGCTTCGACGGCACAGATACGCAGTATTTT. Its translation: CASSFDGTDTQYF.

This clonotype was seen at least ten times. The chain joins TRBV4-1 to TRBJ1-1; maybe TRBD1 (5 bases). The CDR3 runs to 13 residues. Trimming took 1 base from V and 5 from J, leaving 8 bases between them. In germline, CDR1 is MGHRA, CDR2 YSYEKL. The CDR3: CASSQAEGTEAFF. Written as DNA, the CDR3 is TGCGCCAGCAGCCAAGCAGAGGGGACTGAAGCTTTCTTT.

This rearrangement joins TRBV12-3 or TRBV12-4 to TRBJ2-2; TRBD2 agrees at 12 bases. The V and J ends lost 1 base and 3 bases, in that order; junction bases with no gene match: 18. CDR3 size: 22 residues. CDR3 bases: TGTGCCAGCAGTTTAGATGGGGTTTGGCTAGCGGGAGGGTCGGGGGACACCGGGGAGCTGTTTTTT. Protein: CASSLDGVWLAGGSGDTGELFF.

The chain links TRBV6-2 or TRBV6-3 to TRBJ2-7; 11 bases are a match to TRBD1. Germline CDR1 is MNHEY and CDR2 is SVGEGT. V gave up 6 bases and J gave up 7 bases; unmatched junction bases: 20. This CDR3 is built from 18 residues. CDR3 loop: CASSRGAGTGGFRGEQYF. Written as DNA, the CDR3 is TGTGCCAGCAGCCGAGGGGCCGGGACAGGGGGTTTCCGCGGGGAGCAGTACTTC.

The chain employs TRBV7-9 and TRBJ2-3; TRBD2 agrees at 14 bases. Germline values: CDR1 SEHNR, CDR2 FQNEAQ (reference sequence). V was clipped by 3 bases and J by 4 bases; unmatched bases: 3. CDR3 length equals 16 residues. The CDR3 protein is CASSLTSGGGPDTQYF. CDR3 nucleotides: TGTGCCAGCAGCTTGACTAGCGGGGGGGGACCAGATACGCAGTATTTT.

This clonotype was counted many times. The J gene is TRBJ2-5, the V gene TRBV28; no reliable D call. V lost 7 bases, J lost 3 bases, and 15 bases lay in between. The CDR3 has 14 amino acids. Germline loops: CDR1 MDHEN, CDR2 SYDVKM. The CDR3 DNA is TGTGCCAGCAAACCCGGGCCAACTAAAGAGACCCAGTACTTC. This translates into CASKPGPTKETQYF.

Ten or more counts support this clonotype. V is TRBV30 and J is TRBJ2-7; 9 nucleotides agree with TRBD1. The length of the CDR3 is 13 residues. The V gene end was trimmed by 4 bases and the J gene end by 3 bases; junction bases not matched to a gene: 4. Germline assignment: CDR1 GTSNPN and CDR2 SVGIG (reference sequence). CDR3 in amino acids: CAWIKDRGYEQYF. The CDR3, as DNA: TGTGCCTGGATAAAGGACAGGGGCTACGAGCAGTACTTC.

This clonotype was observed once. The chain carries TRBV15 and TRBJ1-1, with no clear D. The CDR3 loop spans 15 amino acids. Germline CDR1 is LNHNV and CDR2 is YYDKDF (reference sequence). V was cut by 4 bases and J by 0 bases, with 12 bases left in between. The DNA for the CDR3 is TGTGCCACCAGCAAAAGGTCATTCATGAACACTGAAGCTTTCTTT. This codes for CATSKRSFMNTEAFF.

This clonotype was detected a few times. The V and J genes are TRBV4-1 and TRBJ1-4, with D perhaps TRBD1 (6 bases). Trimming took off 1 base at V and 2 bases at J, with 11 bases between the two ends. The CDR3 is 16 amino acids. Germline CDR1 and CDR2: MGHRA and YSYEKL. DNA of the CDR3: TGCGCCAGCAGCCAAGGGGGCAGGGGCACTAATGAAAAACTGTTTTTT. Translation: CASSQGGRGTNEKLFF.

This clonotype was observed at least ten times. The V and J genes are TRBV7-9 and TRBJ2-5; D remains ambiguous. The germline V gene has CDR1 SEHNR and CDR2 FQNEAQ (reference sequence). This CDR3 spans 15 amino acids. Trimming took 4 bases from V and 5 from J, leaving 17 bases between them. This CDR3 is CASSSLTDKRETQYF. CDR3 sequence (DNA): TGTGCCAGCAGCTCCCTAACCGACAAGAGGGAGACCCAGTACTTC.

CDR3 amino acids: CASRGTGGDTDTQYF. The CDR3 DNA sequence: TGTGCCAGCAGGGGGACAGGGGGCGACACAGATACGCAGTATTTT. The V gene is TRBV7-9, the J gene TRBJ2-3; 12 nucleotides line up with TRBD1. Germline V lookup: CDR1 SEHNR, CDR2 FQNEAQ (reference sequence). V was clipped by 6 bases and J by 2 bases; unmatched bases: 3. The CDR3 extends over 15 amino acids.

V and J are TRBV11-3 and TRBJ2-3, with TRBD1 matching over 8 bases. Trimming took 4 bases from V and 3 from J; bases not matched to a gene: 9. Germline V CDR1 and CDR2: SGHNT, YENEEA. The CDR3 runs 16 residues. The CDR3 reads CASSSTGQGGTDTQYF. CDR3 coding DNA: TGTGCCAGCAGCTCCACCGGACAGGGTGGAACAGATACGCAGTATTTT.

V gene TRBV7-8 combines with J gene TRBJ2-5, with 12 positions matching TRBD2. Trimming took 4 bases from V and 2 from J; bases not matched to a gene: 8. The CDR3 consists of 17 residues. Germline assignment: CDR1 SGHVS and CDR2 FQNEAQ. The CDR3 DNA follows: TGTGCCAGCAGCTCCCGACTAGCGGGGGTCCCTCAAGAGACCCAGTACTTC. Amino acids: CASSSRLAGVPQETQYF.

V usage is TRBV24-1 and J usage is TRBJ2-3; perhaps D is TRBD1 or TRBD2 (6 bases each). Per the germline V gene, CDR1 is KGHDR and CDR2 is SFDVKD. This CDR3 spans 17 amino acids. Deletions cut 1 base from V and 0 bases from J, with 13 bases between. Here the CDR3 DNA reads TGTGCCACCAGTGATTTATCCGGGGGCTTAAGCACAGATACGCAGTATTTT. Protein product: CATSDLSGGLSTDTQYF.

The gene calls are TRBV10-3 and TRBJ2-7; 10 bases fit TRBD1. The CDR3 is 13 residues long. Germline lookup yields CDR1 ENHRY and CDR2 SYGVKD. With 7 bases clipped from V and 4 bases from J, the junction kept 4 bases outside the gene matches. The CDR3 protein is CAITEDRGYEQYF. The CDR3 coding sequence is TGTGCCATCACCGAGGACAGGGGGTACGAGCAGTACTTC.

This clonotype has at least ten counts. The chain combines TRBV6-1 with TRBJ2-4; tentative D call: TRBD2 (6 bases). Trimming removed 8 bases from V and 8 bases from J, with 10 bases in between. CDR3 length: 11 residues. Germline values: CDR1 MNHNS, CDR2 SASEGT. This chain's CDR3 is CASLDYHIQYF. The CDR3 coding sequence is TGTGCCAGCCTGGACTACCACATTCAGTACTTC.

J is TRBJ2-2 and V is TRBV9; 8 nucleotides line up with TRBD1. The CDR3 consists of 15 residues. CDR1 and CDR2 (germline): SGDLS, YYNGEE. J gave up 4 bases and V 4 bases, and 6 bases lay outside the gene matches. In nucleotides, the CDR3 is TGTGCCAGCAGCTCAGGGGGCACGGCCACCGGGGAGCTGTTTTTT. Translating it yields CASSSGGTATGELFF.

This clonotype was counted many times. Here the CDR3 DNA reads TGTGCCAGCAGCCCTACAGGGGCGACGCAGTATTTT. Amino acids: CASSPTGATQYF. The V and J genes are TRBV9 and TRBJ2-3; TRBD1 matches at 7 bases. With 4 bases clipped from V and 9 bases from J, the junction kept 5 bases outside the gene matches. The length of the CDR3 is 12 residues. CDR1 is SGDLS and CDR2 is YYNGEE in the germline V gene.

This chain links TRBV28 with TRBJ1-2; no definite D call. In germline, CDR1 is MDHEN, CDR2 SYDVKM. Trimming cost V 7 bases and J 6 bases, with 18 bases left between them. The CDR3 consists of 14 residues. This CDR3 is CASTSDPVINGYTF. The CDR3 DNA reads TGTGCCAGCACCTCGGACCCAGTTATAAATGGCTACACCTTC.

The V and J genes are TRBV15 and TRBJ1-2; no clear D gene. Germline lookup yields CDR1 LNHNV and CDR2 YYDKDF (reference sequence). The ends were cut back, 0 bases at V and 8 bases at J, with 7 bases in the middle. The CDR3 loop spans 12 amino acids. The CDR3 spells CATSRDDSGYTF. CDR3 in DNA: TGTGCCACCAGCAGAGATGACTCCGGCTACACCTTC.